This TCR beta chain was documented in a study of CD8 T cells in Susac syndrome. Study-level information: At the time of blood draw, patients with Susac syndrome were therapy-naive, receiving corticosteroids, or receiving intravenous immunoglobulin alone.

This clonotype was observed a single time. Germline lookup yields CDR1 MGHDK and CDR2 SYGVNS. The CDR3 covers 15 residues. With 4 bases clipped from V and 10 bases from J, the junction kept 8 bases outside the gene matches. cDNA came from roughly 0.53 to 1 ug RNA primed by random hexamers. Multiplex PCR with immunoSEQ amplified the TCR beta CDR3 across 54 Vbeta and 13 Jbeta. A single record per CDR3 protein comes from TCRdb applying MiXCR to the immunoSEQ multiplex PCR reads. The table includes more than 150,000 distinct CDR3 sequences, 85% to 95% detected once. It was negative isolation that provided the CD8+ and CD4+ T cells, whereas TEMRA cells were enriched by FACS.

The chain joins TRBV25-1 to TRBJ1-6; 9 bases fit TRBD1. The sample taken for sequencing was CD4+ T cells from PBMCs. This TCR was recovered from a human donor with Susac syndrome. CDR3 amino acids: CASSAAGTGRSPLHF. The CDR3 DNA reads TGTGCCAGCAGTGCGGCCGGGACAGGGAGATCACCCCTCCACTTT.